These 15 T cell receptor beta chains were sequenced from one sample in a study of immune cell composition in non-small cell lung cancer. TCRdb keeps only in-frame clones here, not all; method: immunoSEQ multiplex PCR. The sample gives 1,700 or so clones, around 80% of which show up once; roughly 9.7% is in the top ten. Normal lung was taken at the farthest possible site, at least 3 cm from tumour. The sample comprised non-adjacent lung tissue. The source is a human donor with non-small cell lung cancer.

This chain connects TRBV19 to TRBJ2-5; TRBD2 is a possible D gene (7 bases). Trimming left V 8 bases short and J 5 bases short, with 21 bases between. The CDR3 length is 15 residues. Germline assignment: CDR1 LNHDA and CDR2 SQIVND (reference sequence). Written as DNA, the CDR3 is TGTGCCAGTTCCTCTTCCGGGGGGCGAGAGGAGACCCAGTACTTC. Protein product: CASSSSGGREETQYF.

The V and J genes are TRBV27 and TRBJ2-2, with 9 bases aligning to TRBD2. Germline CDR1 and CDR2: MNHEY and SMNVEV (reference sequence). The CDR3 has 14 residues. After removal of 8 bases from V and 5 bases from J, the junction contained 6 bases not matched to a gene. Here the CDR3 DNA reads TGTGCCAGCCGACAAGCGGGGGGAACCGGGGAGCTGTTTTTT. Residues: CASRQAGGTGELFF.

This clone has only a few counts. The chain uses TRBV2 and TRBJ1-1; 8 nucleotides align to TRBD1. The CDR3 length is 17 residues. CDR1 and CDR2 (germline): SNHLY, FYNNEI. V dropped 6 bases and J dropped 0; count of bases not matched to a gene: 12. DNA for the CDR3: TGTGCCAGCAGGGGGGTTCAGGGGGCAACCATGAACACTGAAGCTTTCTTT. Its protein product is CASRGVQGATMNTEAFF.

This clone was observed a handful of times. The V gene is TRBV7-9, the J gene TRBJ2-5, with 10 nucleotides matching TRBD2. Per the germline V gene, CDR1 is SEHNR and CDR2 is FQNEAQ (reference sequence). J gave up 4 bases and V 5 bases, and 4 bases lay outside the gene matches. CDR3 length: 14 amino acids. The CDR3 protein is CASSTSGTGETQYF. CDR3 nucleotide sequence: TGTGCCAGCAGCACTAGCGGGACTGGAGAGACCCAGTACTTC.

V usage is TRBV2 and J usage is TRBJ1-5, with D possibly TRBD1 on 5 matching bases. Germline lookup yields CDR1 SNHLY and CDR2 FYNNEI. The CDR3 sequence is 17 residues long. V gave up 1 base and J gave up 0 bases, with 13 bases separating them. CDR3 nucleotides: TGTGCCAGCAGTGAAGTCTCTGCCCAGGGTAGCAATCAGCCCCAGCATTTT. This encodes CASSEVSAQGSNQPQHF.

The V call is TRBV5-8, the J call TRBJ2-7; 10 positions match TRBD1. The CDR3 spans 13 residues. The germline V gene encodes CDR1 SGHTS and CDR2 YDEGEE. With V trimmed by 6 bases and J by 6 bases, 6 bases remained unmatched. The CDR3 nucleotides read TGTGCCAGCACCTCCGGGACAGGGGTCGAGCAGTACTTC. As protein: CASTSGTGVEQYF.

The table lists this clone with a few counts. This chain uses TRBV5-1 with TRBJ1-1; unclear D gene. The V gene lost 0 bases and the J gene lost 7 bases, with 13 bases spanning the gap. Germline V gene data show CDR1 as SGHRS and CDR2 as YFSETQ. This CDR3 spans 14 amino acids. CDR3 coding DNA: TGCGCCAGCAGCTTGGGTACAGCCCGTGGTGAAGCTTTCTTT. Encoded protein: CASSLGTARGEAFF.

This clone was observed a few times. The rearrangement joins TRBV4-2 to TRBJ1-4, with D maybe TRBD1 (6 bases). V was pared by 5 bases and J by 6 bases, with 19 bases between. From germline, CDR1 is LGHNA and CDR2 YNFKEQ. The CDR3 has 16 residues. CDR3 sequence reads: CASSFGGASEDEKLFF. The CDR3 bases are TGTGCCAGCAGCTTTGGGGGGGCTAGCGAAGATGAAAAACTGTTTTTT.

The V call is TRBV6-5, the J call TRBJ1-5, with a tentative D call TRBD1 (5 bases). V lost 5 bases and J 6 bases, leaving 11 bases between the germline ends. The length of the CDR3 is 13 residues. CDR1 and CDR2 from the germline V gene are MNHEY and SVGAGI. DNA of the CDR3: TGTGCCAGCAGTGAAGGGGTGGCTCAGCCCCAGCATTTT. Protein sequence: CASSEGVAQPQHF.

The rearrangement uses TRBV18 and TRBJ1-1; 7 nucleotides match TRBD1. The CDR3 is 14 residues long. V lost 2 bases, J lost 3 bases, and 3 bases stayed unmatched. Germline V CDR1 and CDR2: KGHSH, LQKENI. In nucleotides, the CDR3 is TGTGCCAGCTCACCAGCAGGGGGGCACACTGAAGCTTTCTTT. Its protein is CASSPAGGHTEAFF.

This rearrangement joins TRBV19 to TRBJ2-7; D is unresolved. This CDR3 is built from 15 residues. CDR1 and CDR2 (germline): LNHDA, SQIVND (reference sequence). V was clipped by 6 bases and J by 5 bases, with 20 bases between them. The DNA for the CDR3 is TGTGCCAGTAGCACCGGGTCGACGTCGATCCACGAGCAGTACTTC. Its translation is CASSTGSTSIHEQYF.

The chain recombines TRBV5-1 with TRBJ1-4; 8 bases line up with TRBD1. Germline V gene lookup returns CDR1 SGHRS and CDR2 YFSETQ. The CDR3 contains 15 residues. With V trimmed by 3 bases and J by 7 bases, 8 bases remained unmatched. The CDR3 reads CASSSGQGRLEKLFF. CDR3 coding DNA: TGCGCCAGCAGCTCCGGACAGGGTCGGCTTGAAAAACTGTTTTTT.

This clone appeared a few times. The genes are TRBV4-2 and TRBJ2-3; the D is unclear. CDR3 length equals 15 residues. V gave up 1 base and J gave up 3 bases, with 11 bases separating them. Germline V CDR1 and CDR2: LGHNA, YNFKEQ. The CDR3 loop is CASSQAPPVTDTQYF. The CDR3 nucleotides read TGTGCCAGCAGCCAAGCCCCCCCCGTGACAGATACGCAGTATTTT.

This clone was seen only once. The chain employs TRBV29-1 and TRBJ2-2; tentative D call: TRBD1 (7 bases). The germline V gene has CDR1 SQVTM and CDR2 ANQGSEA. This CDR3 comprises 15 residues. Deletions cut 7 bases from V and 4 bases from J, with 19 bases between. CDR3 in amino acids: CSAADRRGGTGELFF. In DNA, the CDR3 is TGCAGCGCGGCGGACAGGAGGGGTGGCACCGGGGAGCTGTTTTTT.

V usage is TRBV19 and J usage is TRBJ2-1, with 10 bases fitting TRBD2. Germline V lookup: CDR1 LNHDA, CDR2 SQIVND (reference sequence). Germline trimming cut 9 bases from V and 8 bases from J; bases unmatched to any gene: 13. This CDR3 contains 15 residues. This chain's CDR3 is CARELSGRAWDEQFF. The CDR3 nucleotides read TGTGCCAGGGAATTGAGCGGGAGGGCCTGGGATGAGCAGTTCTTC.